Following are 19 T cell receptor beta chains from one sample sequenced in a study of OX40 agonist ivuxolimab in advanced cancers. Data came from immunoSEQ multiplex PCR; TCRdb stores just in-frame clones and leaves some out. The profile covers about 49,000 clones, with 88% appearing a single time and just over 50% taken by the ten largest. Here the sequenced sample was CD4+ or CD8+ T cells sorted from blood, taken in a trial of the OX40 agonist ivuxolimab. The receptors shown here come from an adult with an advanced solid tumor such as melanoma, head and neck, liver or kidney cancer.

This clone was counted at least ten times. V is TRBV5-4 and J is TRBJ1-2; D not certain. Trimming pared 4 bases from V and 4 bases from J, leaving 17 bases between. Germline CDR1 reads SGHNT; CDR2 reads YYREEE (reference sequence). The CDR3 runs to 15 residues. The CDR3 nucleotides read TGTGCCAGCAGCCCTCTCGAGGGTTCCAGCTATGGCTACACCTTC. This codes for CASSPLEGSSYGYTF.

The chain combines TRBV6-1 with TRBJ1-2; D is perhaps TRBD1 (6 bases). Trimming pared 6 bases from V and 2 bases from J, leaving 16 bases between. From germline, CDR1 is MNHNS and CDR2 SASEGT. This CDR3 is built from 15 residues. The CDR3 protein is CASRAQQGVNYGYTF. In DNA, the CDR3 is TGTGCCAGCAGGGCCCAACAGGGTGTCAACTATGGCTACACCTTC.

The chain combines TRBV7-8 with TRBJ1-2; D unresolved. V shed 5 bases and J shed 0 bases, with 13 bases lying between them. The germline gives CDR1 SGHVS, CDR2 FQNEAQ. The CDR3 totals 15 residues. The CDR3 bases are TGTGCCAGCAGCAGAAAGGTTCATACTAACTATGGCTACACCTTC. Translation gives CASSRKVHTNYGYTF.

This clone has ten or more counts. The gene calls are TRBV6-5 and TRBJ2-6, with D possibly TRBD2 on 5 matching bases. The CDR3 is 16 amino acids. V dropped 2 bases and J dropped 4 bases, with 12 bases sitting between them. Germline loops: CDR1 MNHEY, CDR2 SVGAGI. The CDR3, as DNA: TGTGCCAGCAGTTACGGCGAGGGTCTGGGGGCCAACGTCCTGACTTTC. Protein product: CASSYGEGLGANVLTF.

This chain's CDR3 is CASSDPRRVYSNQPQHF. The CDR3 DNA is TGTGCCAGCAGTGACCCCCGGAGGGTTTATAGCAATCAGCCCCAGCATTTT. The chain combines TRBV6-4 with TRBJ1-5; no clear D. Germline lookup yields CDR1 MRHNA and CDR2 SNTAGT. Trimming removed 2 bases at V and 0 bases at J, with 14 bases between. This CDR3 contains 17 residues.

This chain links TRBV7-6 with TRBJ2-2; D is tentatively TRBD1 or TRBD2 (5 bases each). Germline CDR1 reads SGHVS; CDR2 reads FNYEAQ. The CDR3 is made up of 18 amino acids. The germline V and J ends were trimmed by 3 bases and 3 bases, with 20 bases remaining between them. As DNA, the CDR3 is TGTGCCAGCAGCTTGGGACCCTCGAAAGGGGCCCACACCGGGGAGCTGTTTTTT. Translated, it gives CASSLGPSKGAHTGELFF.

The gene calls are TRBV30 and TRBJ2-7; D is ambiguous. In germline, CDR1 is GTSNPN, CDR2 SVGIG (reference sequence). V lost 4 bases to trimming and J lost 4 bases, with 14 bases between them. The CDR3 totals 13 residues. The CDR3 coding sequence is TGTGCCTGGAAGGTCGTCAGTGTATACGAGCAGTACTTC. Translated: CAWKVVSVYEQYF.

This CDR3 reads CASSLAGASGSTQETQYF. CDR3 coding DNA: TGCGCCAGCAGCTTGGCCGGAGCTAGCGGGAGTACCCAAGAGACCCAGTACTTC. V usage is TRBV5-1 and J usage is TRBJ2-5; 10 bases map to TRBD2. Looked up from germline, CDR1 is SGHRS and CDR2 is YFSETQ. The CDR3 sequence is 18 residues long. The V gene end was trimmed by 0 bases and the J gene end by 1 base; junction bases not matched to a gene: 9.

This chain uses TRBV7-6 with TRBJ1-4, with a possible D match to TRBD1 (6 bases). The CDR3 spans 15 residues. The V gene lost 5 bases and the J gene lost 8 bases, with 18 bases spanning the gap. Germline CDR1 is SGHVS and CDR2 is FNYEAQ. CDR3 DNA: TGTGCCAGCAGCGAGCTAACAGGGCCGGGAGAAAAACTGTTTTTT. Protein product: CASSELTGPGEKLFF.

This clone appeared a single time. The chain carries TRBV11-2 and TRBJ2-5; weak D call: TRBD1 (5 bases). Trimming took off 6 bases at V and 2 bases at J, with 13 bases between the two ends. The CDR3 extends over 14 amino acids. The germline gives CDR1 SGHAT, CDR2 FQNNGV. The CDR3 DNA sequence: TGTGCCAGCAGAGGGGAACCGAGTCAAGAGACCCAGTACTTC. The encoded protein is CASRGEPSQETQYF.

The chain carries TRBV6-5 and TRBJ1-1, with D perhaps matching TRBD1 (5 bases). The germline V and J ends were trimmed by 7 bases and 6 bases, with 18 bases remaining between them. The V gene's germline CDR1 is MNHEY and CDR2 SVGAGI. The CDR3 contains 14 residues. The DNA for the CDR3 is TGTGCCAGCACCGTTGTCGGGGGTAGGGCTGAAGCTTTCTTT. This sequence encodes CASTVVGGRAEAFF.

The chain carries TRBV28 and TRBJ1-5; maybe TRBD1 (6 bases). V lost 1 base and J 12 bases, leaving 22 bases between the germline ends. CDR3 size: 16 residues. Looked up from germline, CDR1 is MDHEN and CDR2 is SYDVKM. In DNA form, the CDR3 reads TGTGCCAGCAGTTTATTTTTCGATGGCGCACAGGGCCACCAGCATTTT. This translates into CASSLFFDGAQGHQHF. The whole variable domain, remainder taken from reference TRBV28 and TRBJ1-5, is DVKVTQSSRYLVKRTGEKVFLECVQDMDHENMFWYRQDPGLGLRLIYFSYDVKMKEKGDIPEGYSVSREKKERFSLILESASTNQTSMYLCASSLFFDGAQGHQHFGDGTRLSIL.

V usage is TRBV28 and J usage is TRBJ1-2; D possibly corresponds to TRBD1 (5 bases). Germline V gives CDR1 MDHEN, CDR2 SYDVKM. V was clipped by 7 bases and J by 4 bases, with 16 bases between them. CDR3 size: 14 residues. The CDR3: CASTRTTAAYGYTF. CDR3 bases: TGTGCCAGCACCCGGACAACGGCAGCCTATGGCTACACCTTC.

The chain is built from TRBV7-3 and TRBJ2-3; D may be TRBD2 (5 bases). V was trimmed by 0 bases and J by 0 bases, leaving 13 bases between them. CDR1 SGHTA and CDR2 FQGTGA come from the germline V gene. The CDR3 is 17 residues long. Written as DNA, the CDR3 is TGTGCCAGCAGCTTAACACCTTCTAGCACTAGCACAGATACGCAGTATTTT. It yields the protein CASSLTPSSTSTDTQYF.

This clone was seen more than once but under ten times. The chain links TRBV18 to TRBJ1-4; D not certain. Trimming removed 1 base at V and 12 bases at J, with 12 bases between. Germline values: CDR1 KGHSH, CDR2 LQKENI. This CDR3 is built from 13 residues. The CDR3 protein is CASSPLREEELFF. The CDR3 DNA reads TGTGCCAGCTCACCACTGCGAGAGGAAGAACTGTTTTTT.

This chain links TRBV27 with TRBJ1-4; the match to TRBD1 covers 10 bases. The CDR3 length is 15 residues. The germline V gene encodes CDR1 MNHEY and CDR2 SMNVEV (reference sequence). The V segment lost 1 base and the J segment 7 bases; nucleotides outside the gene matches: 3. As DNA, the CDR3 is TGTGCCAGCAGTTTATGGGGGACAGGGGTTGAAAAACTGTTTTTT. Encoded protein: CASSLWGTGVEKLFF.

The V call is TRBV6-5, the J call TRBJ2-7; a possible D gene is TRBD2 (7 bases). V dropped 2 bases and J dropped 2 bases, with 10 bases sitting between them. This CDR3 region has 14 residues. The germline V gene encodes CDR1 MNHEY and CDR2 SVGAGI. CDR3 nucleotides: TGTGCCAGCAGTTACGGGGGGGCCCCCTACGAGCAGTACTTC. Protein sequence: CASSYGGAPYEQYF.

The chain is built from TRBV4-1 and TRBJ2-1; D is perhaps TRBD2 (6 bases). CDR1 MGHRA and CDR2 YSYEKL come from the germline V gene. The length of the CDR3 is 16 residues. The germline V and J ends were trimmed by 2 bases and 6 bases, with 17 bases remaining between them. The CDR3 protein is CASSQLGTGDFNEQFF. CDR3 sequence (DNA): TGCGCCAGCAGCCAACTCGGGACTGGGGACTTCAATGAGCAGTTCTTC.

This chain uses TRBV6-1 with TRBJ1-5; D may be TRBD1 (6 bases). Germline values: CDR1 MNHNS, CDR2 SASEGT. The V and J ends lost 5 bases and 2 bases respectively, with 10 bases between them. This CDR3 spans 14 amino acids. The CDR3 reads CASSIPGGNQPQHF. Written as DNA, the CDR3 is TGTGCCAGCAGTATTCCAGGGGGCAATCAGCCCCAGCATTTT.